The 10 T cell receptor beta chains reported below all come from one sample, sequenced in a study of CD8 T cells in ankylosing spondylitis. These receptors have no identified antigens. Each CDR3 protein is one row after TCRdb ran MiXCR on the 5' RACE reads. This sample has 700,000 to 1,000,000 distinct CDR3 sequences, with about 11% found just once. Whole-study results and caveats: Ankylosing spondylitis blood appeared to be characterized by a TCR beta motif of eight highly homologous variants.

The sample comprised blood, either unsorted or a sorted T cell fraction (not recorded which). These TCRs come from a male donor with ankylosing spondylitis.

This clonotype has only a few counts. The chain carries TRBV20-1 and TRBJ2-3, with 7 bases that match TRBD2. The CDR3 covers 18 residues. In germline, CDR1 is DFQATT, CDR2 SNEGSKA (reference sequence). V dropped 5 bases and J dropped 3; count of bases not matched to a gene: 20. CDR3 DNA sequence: TGCAGTGCTGGCCCTTTTATTAGGCGGGAGTCGAGGACAGATACGCAGTATTTT. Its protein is CSAGPFIRRESRTDTQYF.

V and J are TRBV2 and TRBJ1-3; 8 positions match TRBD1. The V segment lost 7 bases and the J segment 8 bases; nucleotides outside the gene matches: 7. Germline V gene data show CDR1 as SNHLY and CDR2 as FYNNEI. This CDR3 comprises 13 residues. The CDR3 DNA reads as TGTGCCAGCAACCGGGACAGGACAGACACCATATATTTT. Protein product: CASNRDRTDTIYF.

The CDR3 spells CASSLRTSGSGDEQFF. The DNA of the CDR3 is TGCGCCAGCAGTTTAAGGACTAGCGGGAGTGGGGATGAGCAGTTCTTC. V and J are TRBV5-1 and TRBJ2-1; 13 nucleotides agree with TRBD2. This CDR3 has 16 residues. Trimming took 5 bases from V and 8 from J; bases not matched to a gene: 10. CDR1 is SGHRS and CDR2 is YFSETQ in the germline V gene.

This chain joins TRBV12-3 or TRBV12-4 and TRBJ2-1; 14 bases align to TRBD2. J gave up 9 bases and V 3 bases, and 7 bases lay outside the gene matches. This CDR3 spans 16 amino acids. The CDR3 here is CASSLRLAGGMVEQFF. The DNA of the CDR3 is TGTGCCAGCAGTTTGAGACTAGCGGGAGGGATGGTTGAGCAGTTCTTC.

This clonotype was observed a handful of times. CDR3 coding DNA: TGCGCCAGCAGCTTAGGGACCTTGAACAATGAGCAGTTCTTC. Translated: CASSLGTLNNEQFF. The chain combines TRBV5-1 with TRBJ2-1, with D perhaps assigned TRBD1 or TRBD2 (5 bases each). This CDR3 has 14 residues. In germline, CDR1 is SGHRS, CDR2 YFSETQ. V dropped 2 bases and J dropped 5 bases, with 11 bases sitting between them.

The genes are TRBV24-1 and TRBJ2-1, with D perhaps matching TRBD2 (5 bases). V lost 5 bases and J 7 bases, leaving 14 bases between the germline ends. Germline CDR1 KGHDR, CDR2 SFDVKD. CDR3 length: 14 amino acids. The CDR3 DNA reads TGTGCCACCAGTGCCGTAGGACTCGCTAATGAGCAGTTCTTC. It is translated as CATSAVGLANEQFF.

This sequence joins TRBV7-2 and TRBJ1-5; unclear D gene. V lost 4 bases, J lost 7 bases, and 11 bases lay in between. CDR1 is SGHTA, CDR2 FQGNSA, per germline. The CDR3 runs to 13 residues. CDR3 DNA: TGTGCCAGCAGCTCCTCGACGGCCCAGCCCCAGCATTTT. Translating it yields CASSSSTAQPQHF.

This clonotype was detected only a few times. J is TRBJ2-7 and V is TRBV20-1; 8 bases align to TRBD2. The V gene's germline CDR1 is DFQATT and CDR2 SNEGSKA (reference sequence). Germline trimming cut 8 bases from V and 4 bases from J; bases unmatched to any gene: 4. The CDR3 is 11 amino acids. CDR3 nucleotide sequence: TGCAGTCCAGCGGGAGCATACGAGCAGTACTTC. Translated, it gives CSPAGAYEQYF.

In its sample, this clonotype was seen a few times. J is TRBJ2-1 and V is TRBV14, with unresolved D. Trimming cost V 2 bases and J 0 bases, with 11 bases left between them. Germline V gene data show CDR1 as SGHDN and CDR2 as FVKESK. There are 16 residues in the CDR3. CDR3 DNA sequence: TGTGCCAGCAGCCAACTGCACCTGAGCTCCTACAATGAGCAGTTCTTC. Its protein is CASSQLHLSSYNEQFF.

CDR3 DNA: TGTGCCAGCAGCGTTAGCGGACAGGCGGATACGCAGTATTTT. Its protein is CASSVSGQADTQYF. V gene TRBV9 combines with J gene TRBJ2-3, with D possibly TRBD1 on 7 matching bases. The germline CDR1 and CDR2 sequences are SGDLS and YYNGEE. The V gene lost 2 bases and the J gene lost 6 bases, with 13 bases spanning the gap. This CDR3 region has 14 residues.